The sequence of this T cell receptor (beta chain) was determined in a study of blood T cell repertoires in COVID-19. Study as a whole: The United States, Italy and Spain were the sources of the acute and convalescent COVID-19 samples. PBMCs, B-cell-depleted T cells, or T cells were the source of the cDNA or gDNA that made up the material.

V lost 4 bases, J lost 5 bases, and 6 bases stayed unmatched. The CDR3 is made up of 15 amino acids. Germline V gene sequence: CDR1 SEHNR, CDR2 FQNEAQ (reference sequence). Source study methods: Amplifying reference gene primers gave estimates of nucleated cell counts. Sequencing used immunoSEQ multiplex PCR; TCRdb keeps in-frame clones, though not all of them. That table supplies the V and J calls and clone size; D and trimming were determined from the DNA. Counted here are some 120,000 clones, around 89% occurring once; the ten biggest clones make up 25% to 35%. Sample: peripheral blood. The chain has TRBV7-9 and TRBJ1-1; 11 bases match TRBD1. The TCR comes from a man aged 70 or older with active or convalescent COVID-19. CDR3 loop: CASSYGTGGSTEAFF. The DNA of the CDR3 is TGTGCCAGCAGCTACGGGACAGGGGGATCAACTGAAGCTTTCTTT.